Given below is one TCR beta chain in context. Its antigen is still unknown. This specimen comes from a study of OX40 agonist ivuxolimab in advanced cancers. The wider study: Among those enrolled, mean age was roughly 62 years (range about 23 to 80) and over 70% were male. Allowance was made for prior anti-PD-1, anti-PD-L1 or anti-CTLA-4 therapy, and approximately 40% had some. Study-level results: Averaged across samples, CD8+ T cells carried more expanded clones than CD4+ did. At doses 0.1 to 3.0 mg/kg, CD4+ and CD8+ clones expanded.

Measured with immunoSEQ multiplex PCR; TCRdb has only the in-frame clones, and not every one. Here the sample spans fewer than 25,000 clones, more than 80% being singletons. Germline CDR1 and CDR2: LNHDA and SQIVND (reference sequence). This CDR3 has 13 amino acids. The TCR was taken from an adult with an advanced solid tumor such as melanoma, head and neck, liver or kidney cancer. The starting material was CD4+ or CD8+ T cells sorted from blood, obtained in a trial of the OX40 agonist ivuxolimab. The chain joins TRBV19 to TRBJ2-5; 8 bases align to TRBD2. The J call may not be correct, given that the DNA end is closer to TRBJ2-7. CDR3 nucleotide sequence: TGTGCCAGTAGTCACGGGGGGGCCAACGAGCAGTACTTC. Translation: CASSHGGANEQYF.